These T cell receptor beta chains were read from a single sample in a study of cytomegalovirus exposure and HLA in healthy donors. Here immunoSEQ multiplex PCR was the method, and the copy in TCRdb shows in-frame clones only, minus some. This repertoire includes approximately 110,000 clones. What was sequenced was PBMCs. Receptor source: a man aged 18 to 35 in good health and CMV-seronegative. CDR3s include the opening cysteine and the closing phenylalanine or tryptophan. Fields, in order: J gene, V gene, D gene, CDR3 length, CDR3 protein, CDR3 DNA. A D gene is named only where the DNA matches it firmly.

TRBJ1-2 TRBV10-2 - 13 CASKPTGSYGYTF TGCGCCAGCAAACCGACAGGCTCCTATGGCTACACCTTC
TRBJ1-5 TRBV11-2 - 16 CASSLGLERSNQPQHF TGTGCCAGCAGCTTAGGCCTCGAGAGGAGCAATCAGCCCCAGCATTTT
TRBJ1-2 TRBV9 - 13 CASSPSLVYGYTF TGTGCCAGCAGCCCGTCCCTCGTCTATGGCTACACCTTC
TRBJ2-2 TRBV6-4 - 15 CASTLSGSNTGELFF TGTGCCAGCACACTCAGCGGTTCGAACACCGGGGAGCTGTTTTTT
TRBJ2-3 TRBV10-3 - 15 CAISEGRESTDTQYF TGTGCCATCAGTGAAGGTCGGGAATCGACAGATACGCAGTATTTT
TRBJ2-5 TRBV2 - 16 CASSEGRGGQAETQYF TGTGCCAGCAGTGAAGGGCGGGGGGGACAGGCGGAGACCCAGTACTTC
TRBJ2-3 TRBV5-1 - 17 CASSLGRGAIGTDTQYF TGCGCCAGCAGCTTAGGCCGGGGGGCGATCGGGACAGATACGCAGTATTTT
TRBJ1-4 TRBV2 TRBD1 15 CASSAPGQYNEKLFF TGTGCCAGCAGCGCCCCGGGACAGTATAATGAAAAACTGTTTTTT
TRBJ1-5 TRBV6-6 TRBD1 15 CASSYRTGVNQPQHF TGTGCCAGCAGTTACCGGACAGGGGTTAATCAGCCCCAGCATTTT
TRBJ1-5 TRBV6-5 - 15 CASSYSSVSNQPQHF TGTGCCAGCAGTTACTCCTCAGTTAGCAATCAGCCCCAGCATTTT
TRBJ2-7 TRBV7-8 TRBD1 14 CASSLDRGRSEQYF TGTGCCAGCAGCTTAGACAGGGGTCGGAGCGAGCAGTACTTC
TRBJ2-5 TRBV7-2 TRBD2 17 CASSLRPLAGAGETQYF TGTGCCAGCAGCTTACGCCCACTAGCGGGGGCCGGGGAGACCCAGTACTTC
TRBJ2-5 TRBV11-2 TRBD2 17 CASSLSPRGGRGETQYF TGTGCCAGCAGCCTTTCTCCGCGGGGGGGGAGAGGGGAGACCCAGTACTTC
TRBJ1-6 TRBV6-1 - 12 CASKGVGSPLHF TGTGCCAGCAAGGGGGTAGGTTCACCCCTCCACTTT
TRBJ1-1 TRBV9 - 13 CASSPNRKDRDGF TGTGCCAGCAGCCCAAACCGCAAGGACCGGGATGGATTT
TRBJ2-7 TRBV9 - 16 CASSARGGRLDDEQYF TGTGCCAGCAGCGCCCGAGGAGGGAGGTTGGATGACGAGCAGTACTTC
TRBJ1-6 TRBV19 TRBD1 16 CASRKDGTAFNSPLHF TGTGCCAGCCGTAAAGACGGGACAGCCTTTAATTCACCCCTCCACTTT
TRBJ2-5 TRBV29-1 - 13 CSVEGASGLAQYF TGCAGCGTTGAAGGGGCGTCCGGCCTGGCCCAGTACTTC
TRBJ2-3 TRBV18 TRBD1 18 CASSLTPDRAVSTDTQYF TGTGCCAGCTCACTAACTCCTGACAGGGCAGTCAGCACAGATACGCAGTATTTT
TRBJ1-1 TRBV18 - 13 CASSPTANTEAFF TGTGCCAGCTCACCCACAGCGAACACTGAAGCTTTCTTT
TRBJ2-3 TRBV11-3 - 17 CASSLGGWGTSTDTQYF TGTGCCAGCAGCTTAGGTGGTTGGGGGACAAGCACAGATACGCAGTATTTT
TRBJ1-1 TRBV28 TRBD1 15 CASSISGTGNTEAFF TGTGCCAGCAGTATATCCGGGACAGGGAACACTGAAGCTTTCTTT
TRBJ2-1 TRBV5-1 - 20 CASSLIVVPQGRRRVPEQFF TGCGCCAGCAGCTTGATCGTCGTCCCGCAGGGACGACGGAGGGTTCCTGAGCAGTTCTTC
TRBJ1-1 TRBV6-5 - 14 CASSYRGGNTEAFF TGTGCCAGCAGTTACCGGGGGGGGAACACTGAAGCTTTCTTT
TRBJ2-7 TRBV5-5 - 12 CASSLSPYEQYF TGTGCCAGCAGCTTGAGCCCCTACGAGCAGTACTTC